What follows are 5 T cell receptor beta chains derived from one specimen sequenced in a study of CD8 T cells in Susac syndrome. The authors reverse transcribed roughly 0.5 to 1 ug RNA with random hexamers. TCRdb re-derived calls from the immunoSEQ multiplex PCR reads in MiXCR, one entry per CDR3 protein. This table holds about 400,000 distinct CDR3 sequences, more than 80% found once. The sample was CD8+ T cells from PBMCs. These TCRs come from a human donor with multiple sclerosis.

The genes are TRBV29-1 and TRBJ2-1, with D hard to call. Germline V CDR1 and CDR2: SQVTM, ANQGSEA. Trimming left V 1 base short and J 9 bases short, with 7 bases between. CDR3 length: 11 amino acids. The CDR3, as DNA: TGCAGCGTTGAAGTCGGCACTGAGCAGTTCTTC. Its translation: CSVEVGTEQFF.

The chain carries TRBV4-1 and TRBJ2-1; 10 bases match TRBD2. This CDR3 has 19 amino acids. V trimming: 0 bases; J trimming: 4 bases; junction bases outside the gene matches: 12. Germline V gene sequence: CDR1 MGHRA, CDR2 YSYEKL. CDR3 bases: TGCGCCAGCAGCCAAGATCGTTTGTTGCAGCGGGGGGGTTACAATGAGCAGTTCTTC. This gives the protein CASSQDRLLQRGGYNEQFF.

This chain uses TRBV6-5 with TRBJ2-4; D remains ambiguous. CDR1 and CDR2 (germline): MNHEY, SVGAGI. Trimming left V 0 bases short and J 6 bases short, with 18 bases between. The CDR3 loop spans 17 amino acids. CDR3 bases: TGTGCCAGCAGTTACTCAACCGCGCATCCGGAACGAAACATTCAGTACTTC. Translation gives CASSYSTAHPERNIQYF.

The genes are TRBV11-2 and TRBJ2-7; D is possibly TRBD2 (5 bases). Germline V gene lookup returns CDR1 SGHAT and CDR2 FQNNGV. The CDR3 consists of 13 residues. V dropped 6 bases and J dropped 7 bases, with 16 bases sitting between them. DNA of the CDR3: TGTGCCAGCAGATTGGAGGCCGCGCGGGAGCAGTACTTC. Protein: CASRLEAAREQYF.

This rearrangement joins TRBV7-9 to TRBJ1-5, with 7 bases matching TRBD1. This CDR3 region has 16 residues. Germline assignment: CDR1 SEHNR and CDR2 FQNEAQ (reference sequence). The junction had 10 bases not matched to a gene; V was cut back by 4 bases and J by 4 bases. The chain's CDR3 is CASSSPGDSINQPQHF. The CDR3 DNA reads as TGTGCCAGCAGCTCCCCCGGGGACAGCATTAATCAGCCCCAGCATTTT.